This passage covers 31 T cell receptor beta chains from one sample sequenced in a study of T-cell memory formation after mild COVID-19. A single record per CDR3 protein comes from TCRdb applying MiXCR to the 5' RACE reads. The profile shows under 450,000 distinct CDR3 sequences, about 22% of them singletons. Sequencing was done on a sample of PBMCs or a T cell subset sorted from them (not recorded which). These receptors were taken from an adult woman who had mild COVID-19 (a few samples of this study predate the infection). Cell type and time point are not known.

The table lists this clonotype with a few counts. The genes are TRBV7-9 and TRBJ2-7; 8 bases match TRBD2. Germline V gene lookup returns CDR1 SEHNR and CDR2 FQNEAQ (reference sequence). This CDR3 has 15 amino acids. Trimming took 5 bases from V and 1 from J; bases not matched to a gene: 7. This CDR3 reads CASSPGVAGSYEQYF. The CDR3 coding sequence is TGTGCCAGCAGCCCCGGTGTAGCGGGGTCCTACGAGCAGTACTTC.

This clonotype came up a few times. This sequence joins TRBV7-9 and TRBJ2-7; 7 positions agree with TRBD1. J gave up 5 bases and V 4 bases, and 2 bases lay outside the gene matches. Per the germline V gene, CDR1 is SEHNR and CDR2 is FQNEAQ (reference sequence). CDR3 length: 12 amino acids. CDR3 protein: CASSSTGHEQYF. The CDR3 nucleotides are TGTGCCAGCAGCTCGACAGGGCACGAGCAGTACTTC.

The chain recombines TRBV9 with TRBJ2-5; no firm D call. Germline CDR1 and CDR2: SGDLS and YYNGEE. The CDR3 is 13 amino acids. The V and J ends lost 4 bases and 5 bases respectively, with 12 bases between them. The DNA of the CDR3 is TGTGCCAGCAGCTTATTCCCCGACGAGACCCAGTACTTC. Protein product: CASSLFPDETQYF.

This sequence joins TRBV7-2 and TRBJ2-5; either TRBD1 or TRBD2 may fit D (7 bases each). The V gene's germline CDR1 is SGHTA and CDR2 FQGNSA. The CDR3 is 15 residues long. V shed 4 bases and J shed 2 bases, with 14 bases lying between them. This chain's CDR3 is CASSSQGGGQETQYF. The CDR3 DNA follows: TGTGCCAGCAGCTCTCAGGGGGGAGGGCAAGAGACCCAGTACTTC.

The sample holds a few counts of this clonotype. The CDR3 sequence: CASSERDREETQYF. The CDR3 DNA is TGTGCCAGCAGTGAAAGGGACAGGGAAGAGACCCAGTACTTC. V is TRBV12-3 or TRBV12-4 and J is TRBJ2-5; 9 bases map to TRBD1. J lost 3 bases, V lost 5 bases, and 4 bases had no gene match. The CDR3 contains 14 residues.

The chain links TRBV12-5 to TRBJ2-7, with D possibly called TRBD1 or TRBD2 (5 bases each). In germline, CDR1 is LGHNT, CDR2 FRNRAP. There are 18 residues in the CDR3. V lost 5 bases and J lost 0, with 23 bases in between. This CDR3 is CASGPPRVGPGPSYEQYF. The CDR3 nucleotides are TGTGCTAGTGGTCCTCCGCGAGTGGGCCCGGGGCCCTCCTACGAGCAGTACTTC.

The CDR3 region is CASRVTSGSYNEQFF. DNA for the CDR3: TGTGCCAGCAGGGTTACTAGCGGGAGCTACAATGAGCAGTTCTTC. The gene calls are TRBV2 and TRBJ2-1; TRBD2 agrees at 11 bases. V was pared by 6 bases and J by 3 bases, with 4 bases of the junction left unmatched. The germline CDR1 and CDR2 sequences are SNHLY and FYNNEI. There are 15 residues in the CDR3.

This clonotype was detected a few times. The V gene is TRBV29-1, the J gene TRBJ1-2; no firm D call. V lost 8 bases and J 4 bases, leaving 17 bases between the germline ends. Germline V lookup: CDR1 SQVTM, CDR2 ANQGSEA. This CDR3 contains 13 residues. The CDR3 nucleotides read TGCAGCTCCGGGGAGGTATCGGGCTATGGCTACACCTTC. It is translated as CSSGEVSGYGYTF.

There are a few counts of this clonotype. This chain connects TRBV19 to TRBJ1-2; perhaps TRBD1 as D (5 bases). V shed 3 bases and J shed 3 bases, with 17 bases lying between them. The CDR3 is made up of 16 amino acids. CDR1 LNHDA and CDR2 SQIVND come from the germline V gene (reference sequence). Written as DNA, the CDR3 is TGTGCCAGTAGTATTCCCCGGGACCCAAGGGACTATGGCTACACCTTC. Its translation is CASSIPRDPRDYGYTF. The whole variable domain, remainder taken from reference TRBV19 and TRBJ1-2, is DGGITQSPKYLFRKEGQNVTLSCEQNLNHDAMYWYRQDPGQGLRLIYYSQIVNDFQKGDIAEGYSVSREKKESFPLTVTSAQKNPTAFYLCASSIPRDPRDYGYTFGSGTRLTVV.

This clonotype was counted only a few times. This chain uses TRBV7-9 with TRBJ2-1; D gene unclear. This CDR3 is 17 amino acids long. Germline-derived CDR1 and CDR2 are SEHNR and FQNEAQ (reference sequence). Trimming removed 2 bases from V and 1 base from J, with 15 bases in between. CDR3 nucleotide sequence: TGTGCCAGCAGCTTAATCTGGGTCTCGAGGTCCTACAATGAGCAGTTCTTC. Translated, it gives CASSLIWVSRSYNEQFF.

V usage is TRBV12-3 or TRBV12-4 and J usage is TRBJ1-2; D is unclear. V lost 10 bases, J lost 8 bases, and 14 bases lay in between. The CDR3 runs 11 residues. The CDR3: CATSGLGGYTF. Written as DNA, the CDR3 is TGTGCCACCTCGGGCCTGGGGGGCTACACCTTC.

V usage is TRBV7-9 and J usage is TRBJ2-7; maybe TRBD1 (5 bases). Germline CDR1 reads SEHNR; CDR2 reads FQNEAQ (reference sequence). This CDR3 contains 13 residues. Between the trimmed V and J ends, which lost 7 bases and 1 base, there was a span of 11 bases. The CDR3 here is CASIPPGSYEQYF. As DNA, the CDR3 is TGTGCCAGCATTCCCCCAGGGTCCTACGAGCAGTACTTC.

This clonotype was counted a few times. The rearrangement links TRBV29-1 to TRBJ2-2; D is uncertain. The CDR3 covers 14 residues. Germline lookup yields CDR1 SQVTM and CDR2 ANQGSEA. Trimming took off 5 bases at V and 5 bases at J, with 15 bases between the two ends. The chain's CDR3 is CSVRDSPFTGELFF. The CDR3 bases are TGCAGCGTTCGCGACTCCCCGTTTACCGGGGAGCTGTTTTTT.

This clonotype showed up just a few times. This chain links TRBV29-1 with TRBJ2-7; TRBD2 matches at 9 bases. Trimming removed 4 bases from V and 4 bases from J; junction bases left unmatched: 17. This CDR3 is 17 amino acids long. Germline CDR1 SQVTM, CDR2 ANQGSEA. For the CDR3, the DNA is TGCAGCGTTGTGGTTGCGGGAGGGCCCCCCCGGCCTTACGAGCAGTACTTC. Amino acid sequence: CSVVVAGGPPRPYEQYF.

There are a few counts of this clonotype. The chain couples TRBV7-9 to TRBJ2-3, with a weak D call TRBD2 (6 bases). Germline lookup yields CDR1 SEHNR and CDR2 FQNEAQ (reference sequence). Trimming removed 1 base from V and 11 bases from J, with 13 bases in between. The CDR3 contains 13 residues. DNA of the CDR3: TGTGCCAGCAGCTTAGTCGCCAGGGAGGAGCAGTATTTT. It is translated as CASSLVAREEQYF. Drawing the rest from reference TRBV7-9 and TRBJ2-3, the complete variable domain is DTGVSQNPRHKITKRGQNVTFRCDPISEHNRLYWYRQTLGQGPEFLTYFQNEAQLEKSRLLSDRFSAERPKGSFSTLEIQRTEQGDSAMYLCASSLVAREEQYFGPGTRLTVL.

The chain joins TRBV9 to TRBJ2-2; D gene unclear. The length of the CDR3 is 12 residues. The V and J ends lost 3 bases and 6 bases respectively, with 6 bases between them. Germline V gene sequence: CDR1 SGDLS, CDR2 YYNGEE. Here the CDR3 DNA reads TGTGCCAGCAGCGGTCGGCCCGGGGAGCTGTTTTTT. Translated: CASSGRPGELFF.

The chain couples TRBV6-2 or TRBV6-3 to TRBJ1-5, with TRBD1 matching 7 bases. The CDR3 consists of 17 residues. Germline V lookup: CDR1 MNHEY, CDR2 SVGEGT. With V trimmed by 7 bases and J by 7 bases, 19 bases remained unmatched. Here the CDR3 DNA reads TGTGCCAGCACCACATTTGGGACAGTGTCACAGGGACAGCCCCAGCATTTT. This sequence encodes CASTTFGTVSQGQPQHF.

This chain connects TRBV9 to TRBJ2-4; possible D gene TRBD2, 5 bases. CDR1 and CDR2 from the germline V gene are SGDLS and YYNGEE. V was shortened by 0 bases and J by 1 base, with 5 bases between the two germline ends. The CDR3 has 14 residues. The CDR3 nucleotides are TGTGCCAGCAGCGTAGGCGGGGCCAAAAACATTCAGTACTTC. Translation: CASSVGGAKNIQYF.

There are a few counts of this clonotype. The chain carries TRBV2 and TRBJ2-7, with TRBD2 as a possible D gene (6 bases). The CDR3 contains 14 residues. V lost 1 base and J 4 bases, leaving 11 bases between the germline ends. Germline V CDR1 and CDR2: SNHLY, FYNNEI. The CDR3 sequence is CASSEGGTGYEQYF. CDR3 sequence (DNA): TGTGCCAGCAGTGAAGGCGGGACGGGATACGAGCAGTACTTC. Full variable domain (missing parts from reference TRBV2 and TRBJ2-7): EPEVTQTPSHQVTQMGQEVILRCVPISNHLYFYWYRQILGQKVEFLVSFYNNEISEKSEIFDDQFSVERPDGSNFTLKIRSTKLEDSAMYFCASSEGGTGYEQYFGPGTRLTVT.

There are a few counts of this clonotype. The V gene is TRBV29-1, the J gene TRBJ2-2; 7 bases align to TRBD1. CDR3 length: 13 residues. Germline trimming cut 5 bases from V and 6 bases from J; bases unmatched to any gene: 6. Germline V gene sequence: CDR1 SQVTM, CDR2 ANQGSEA. CDR3 in amino acids: CSVLQGMAGELFF. The CDR3 DNA sequence: TGCAGCGTTCTACAGGGGATGGCCGGGGAGCTGTTTTTT.

The CDR3 DNA follows: TGCGCCAGCACCTACGGGACAGGGTTCGGCTACACCTTC. Residues: CASTYGTGFGYTF. V gene TRBV5-1 combines with J gene TRBJ1-2, with 9 bases aligning to TRBD1. With V trimmed by 6 bases and J by 8 bases, 8 bases remained unmatched. This CDR3 has 13 amino acids. From germline, CDR1 is SGHRS and CDR2 YFSETQ.

This clonotype showed up just a few times. The gene calls are TRBV20-1 and TRBJ1-5; the match to TRBD1 covers 7 bases. CDR1 and CDR2 from the germline V gene are DFQATT and SNEGSKA (reference sequence). This CDR3 has 14 amino acids. The junction had 10 bases not matched to a gene; V was cut back by 3 bases and J by 8 bases. As DNA, the CDR3 is TGCAGTGCTAGCAGGGGGGATACGGGAAAGCCCCAGCATTTT. Translated: CSASRGDTGKPQHF.

This clonotype was observed a handful of times. The V gene is TRBV7-9, the J gene TRBJ2-2; 9 bases are shared with TRBD2. The junction had 7 bases not matched to a gene; V was cut back by 6 bases and J by 5 bases. The CDR3 consists of 15 residues. The germline gives CDR1 SEHNR, CDR2 FQNEAQ (reference sequence). CDR3 DNA sequence: TGTGCCAGCAGTCGGGGGACTAGCTCGACCGGGGAGCTGTTTTTT. Translating it yields CASSRGTSSTGELFF.

This clonotype has only a few counts. The chain couples TRBV6-4 to TRBJ2-3, with 13 positions matching TRBD2. The CDR3 length is 15 residues. CDR1 is MRHNA and CDR2 is SNTAGT in the germline V gene. V lost 0 bases, J lost 6 bases, and 0 bases stayed unmatched. CDR3 in amino acids: CASSDSTSGGDTQYF. CDR3 coding DNA: TGTGCCAGCAGTGACTCGACTAGCGGGGGGGATACGCAGTATTTT.

This clonotype was seen only a few times. This chain joins TRBV4-1 and TRBJ1-1; 9 positions match TRBD1. The germline CDR1 and CDR2 sequences are MGHRA and YSYEKL. The V gene end was trimmed by 1 base and the J gene end by 3 bases; junction bases not matched to a gene: 3. The CDR3 runs 15 residues. The CDR3 loop reads CASSQGTGVYTEAFF. CDR3 bases: TGCGCCAGCAGCCAAGGGACAGGGGTGTACACTGAAGCTTTCTTT.

This clonotype came up a few times. This chain uses TRBV4-1 with TRBJ2-7; 9 bases agree with TRBD1. Trimming removed 4 bases from V and 2 bases from J; junction bases left unmatched: 3. CDR3 length: 14 amino acids. Germline CDR1 MGHRA, CDR2 YSYEKL. CDR3 sequence: CASSRGTGTYEQYF. The CDR3 nucleotides read TGCGCCAGCAGCCGCGGGACAGGGACCTACGAGCAGTACTTC.

This clonotype was seen only a few times. This chain joins TRBV9 and TRBJ2-1, with D perhaps matching TRBD1 or TRBD2 (6 bases each). The CDR3 runs to 14 residues. The germline gives CDR1 SGDLS, CDR2 YYNGEE. V was pared by 3 bases and J by 13 bases, with 20 bases between. DNA of the CDR3: TGTGCCAGCAGCGGAGGTTCGGCGGGACAACATCAGTTCTTC. It encodes CASSGGSAGQHQFF. The entire variable domain, with the rest obtained from reference TRBV9 and TRBJ2-1, is as follows: DSGVTQTPKHLITATGQRVTLRCSPRSGDLSVYWYQQSLDQGLQFLIQYYNGEERAKGNILERFSAQQFPDLHSELNLSSLELGDSALYFCASSGGSAGQHQFFGPGTRLTVL.

As DNA, the CDR3 is TGTGCCAGCTCACGGGGACAGGGCAGTACCGGGGAGCTGTTTTTT. As protein: CASSRGQGSTGELFF. V usage is TRBV18 and J usage is TRBJ2-2; 9 bases fit TRBD1. CDR3 size: 15 residues. V lost 4 bases and J lost 5; bases outside the gene matches: 5. The germline gives CDR1 KGHSH, CDR2 LQKENI.

This clonotype has a handful of counts. This rearrangement joins TRBV4-3 to TRBJ2-2, with TRBD1 identical over 7 bases. The CDR3 has 15 amino acids. V gave up 1 base and J gave up 1 base; unmatched junction bases: 0. Per the germline V gene, CDR1 is LGHNA and CDR2 is YSLEER. The CDR3 spells CASSQGTGNTGELFF. CDR3 nucleotide sequence: TGCGCCAGCAGCCAAGGGACAGGGAACACCGGGGAGCTGTTTTTT.

This clonotype was picked up many times. This chain connects TRBV7-9 to TRBJ2-2; a possible D gene is TRBD1 (6 bases). CDR3 length equals 15 residues. Trimming took 5 bases from V and 6 from J, leaving 16 bases between them. CDR1 SEHNR and CDR2 FQNEAQ come from the germline V gene (reference sequence). The DNA of the CDR3 is TGTGCCAGCAGCATCGACAGGACCAAGCCCGGGGAGCTGTTTTTT. It encodes CASSIDRTKPGELFF.

This clonotype was seen ten or more times. This chain joins TRBV4-3 and TRBJ2-1; TRBD2 matches at 13 bases. J gave up 13 bases and V 4 bases, and 22 bases lay outside the gene matches. The CDR3 runs 19 residues. The germline gives CDR1 LGHNA, CDR2 YSLEER. The CDR3 coding sequence is TGCGCCAGCAGCCTTAATGGGGGACTAGCGGGATCAGGAGGGGCTCGCCAGTTCTTC. Protein product: CASSLNGGLAGSGGARQFF.